This TCR beta chain was identified during a study of cytomegalovirus exposure and HLA in healthy donors. Across the whole study: The study's early data release held roughly 90 million unique TCRs from HLA-typed donors. Findings and caveats of the study: A later analysis found TCR association rates differed by HLA locus, highest for DRB1 and lowest for HLA-C.

PCR employed 60 Vbeta and 13 Jbeta primers. This table comes from immunoSEQ multiplex PCR, and its TCRdb copy is limited to in-frame clones, with some not included. The data show approximately 140,000 clones, with about four fifths seen just once and around 6.6% held by the top ten. Germline lookup yields CDR1 WNHNN and CDR2 SYGVQD (reference sequence). The CDR3 runs to 14 residues. V dropped 3 bases and J dropped 7; count of bases not matched to a gene: 5. A few counts support this clone. Its matching antigen is unknown. This receptor was taken from a woman in her 40s in good health and CMV-seropositive. The chain joins TRBV10-1 to TRBJ2-7, with 11 nucleotides matching TRBD1. The sequenced sample was PBMCs. CDR3 protein: CASSEGQGAREQYF. In nucleotides, the CDR3 is TGCGCCAGCAGTGAAGGACAGGGGGCGAGGGAGCAGTACTTC.